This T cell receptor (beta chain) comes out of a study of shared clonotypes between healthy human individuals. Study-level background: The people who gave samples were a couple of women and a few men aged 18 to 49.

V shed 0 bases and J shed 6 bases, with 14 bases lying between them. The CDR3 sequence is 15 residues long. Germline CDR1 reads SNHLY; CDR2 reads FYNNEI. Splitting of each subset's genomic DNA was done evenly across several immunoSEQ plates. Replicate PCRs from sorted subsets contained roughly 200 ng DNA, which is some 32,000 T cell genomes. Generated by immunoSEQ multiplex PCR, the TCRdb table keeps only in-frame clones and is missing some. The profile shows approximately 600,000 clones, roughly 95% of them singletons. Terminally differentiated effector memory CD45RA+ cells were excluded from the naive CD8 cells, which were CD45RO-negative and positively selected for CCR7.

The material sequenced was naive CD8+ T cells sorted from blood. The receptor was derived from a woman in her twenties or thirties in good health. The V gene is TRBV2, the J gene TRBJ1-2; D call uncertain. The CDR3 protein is CASSEALMGRNGYTF. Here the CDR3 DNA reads TGTGCCAGCAGTGAAGCGCTTATGGGGAGGAATGGCTACACCTTC.